This passage covers 15 T cell receptor beta chains from one sample sequenced in a study of cytotoxic CD8 clonotypes in ibrutinib-treated CLL. Profiled with immunoSEQ multiplex PCR; TCRdb holds only in-frame clones, not every one. The table lists some 290,000 clones, about 77% of them singletons. This specimen was PBMCs, taken before ibrutinib treatment. The receptors stem from a human donor with chronic lymphocytic leukemia.

As for this clone: This same CDR3 is encoded by further DNA sequences in the sample. This CDR3 reads CASSFLAGSSYEQYF. DNA of the CDR3: TGCGCCAGCAGCTTTTTAGCGGGTAGCTCCTACGAGCAGTACTTC. The V call is TRBV5-1, the J call TRBJ2-7; TRBD2 matches at 7 bases. V dropped 2 bases and J dropped 0; count of bases not matched to a gene: 5. CDR3 length: 15 residues. The germline gives CDR1 SGHRS, CDR2 YFSETQ. The full variable domain, in which reference TRBV5-1 and TRBJ2-7 provide the parts outside the CDR3, is KAGVTQTPRYLIKTRGQQVTLSCSPISGHRSVSWYQQTPGQGLQFLFEYFSETQRNKGNFPGRFSGRQFSNSRSEMNVSTLELGDSALYLCASSFLAGSSYEQYFGPGTRLTVT.

This clone was seen a single time. The CDR3 protein is CASRLGASTDTQYF. The DNA of the CDR3 is TGTGCCAGCAGGCTAGGAGCGAGCACAGATACGCAGTATTTT. The chain carries TRBV7-9 and TRBJ2-3; D unclear. Deletions cut 6 bases from V and 0 bases from J, with 10 bases between. CDR1 is SEHNR, CDR2 FQNEAQ, per germline (reference sequence). The CDR3 spans 14 residues.

V gene TRBV5-1 combines with J gene TRBJ2-7, with D perhaps TRBD1 (5 bases). CDR1 is SGHRS and CDR2 is YFSETQ in the germline V gene. The CDR3 extends over 13 amino acids. V dropped 4 bases and J dropped 9 bases, with 17 bases sitting between them. In DNA form, the CDR3 reads TGCGCCAGCAGCACGTGGACATCAGGGATGCAGTACTTC. Its protein is CASSTWTSGMQYF.

The CDR3 is CASSLGQFSYEQYF. CDR3 coding DNA: TGTGCCAGCAGCTTAGGACAGTTCTCCTACGAGCAGTACTTC. The chain couples TRBV7-2 to TRBJ2-7, with a possible D match to TRBD1 (5 bases). The CDR3 runs to 14 residues. Trimming took off 1 base at V and 0 bases at J, with 7 bases between the two ends. CDR1 SGHTA and CDR2 FQGNSA come from the germline V gene.

V is TRBV25-1 and J is TRBJ1-5; weak D call: TRBD1 (5 bases). In germline, CDR1 is MGHDK, CDR2 SYGVNS. V was shortened by 2 bases and J by 5 bases, with 10 bases between the two germline ends. The CDR3 runs to 14 residues. CDR3 loop: CASSEPGTDQPQHF. The CDR3 DNA reads as TGTGCCAGCAGTGAACCCGGGACGGATCAGCCCCAGCATTTT.

This clone showed up just once. The chain joins TRBV6-5 to TRBJ1-5; maybe TRBD1 (6 bases). This CDR3 is built from 15 residues. Germline assignment: CDR1 MNHEY and CDR2 SVGAGI. V dropped 5 bases and J dropped 0 bases, with 11 bases sitting between them. The CDR3 protein is CASSQQGYSNQPQHF. The CDR3 DNA reads TGTGCCAGCAGTCAACAGGGCTATAGCAATCAGCCCCAGCATTTT.

As DNA, the CDR3 is TGCGCCAGCAGCTTGGAGATTCGGACAGATACGCAGTATTTT. It translates to CASSLEIRTDTQYF. The chain employs TRBV5-1 and TRBJ2-3; D is unresolved. V dropped 0 bases and J dropped 3 bases, with 8 bases sitting between them. Germline lookup yields CDR1 SGHRS and CDR2 YFSETQ. This CDR3 is built from 14 residues.

This clone was detected a few times. The gene calls are TRBV5-4 and TRBJ1-3; 8 bases align to TRBD1. This CDR3 is built from 16 residues. Germline loops: CDR1 SGHNT, CDR2 YYREEE (reference sequence). Losses at the gene ends were 4 bases for V and 0 bases for J; bases not matched to a gene: 6. For the CDR3, the DNA is TGTGCCAGCAGCCCGGACAGGGCAGTCTCTGGAAACACCATATATTTT. This codes for CASSPDRAVSGNTIYF.

This clone was recorded only once. A much bigger clone sits one base away, suggesting this may be a read error. Other DNA sequences from this sample encode an identical CDR3 as well. The CDR3 region has the DNA TGTGCCAGCAGCTTCTCCTACGAGCAGTACTTC. Its translation is CASSFSYEQYF. The chain joins TRBV7-9 to TRBJ2-7; D is uncertain. With 3 bases removed from V and 0 bases from J, the gap between germline ends came to 0 bases. The CDR3 length is 11 residues. Germline-derived CDR1 and CDR2 are SEHNR and FQNEAQ (reference sequence). Supplemented by reference TRBV7-9 and TRBJ2-7, the full variable domain reads DTGVSQNPRHKITKRGQNVTFRCDPISEHNRLYWYRQTLGQGPEFLTYFQNEAQLEKSRLLSDRFSAERPKGSFSTLEIQRTEQGDSAMYLCASSFSYEQYFGPGTRLTVT.

This clone has only one observation. This chain connects TRBV6-5 to TRBJ1-5; no clear D gene. V was cut by 5 bases and J by 5 bases, with 16 bases left in between. The CDR3 totals 15 residues. CDR1 is MNHEY and CDR2 is SVGAGI in the germline V gene. The CDR3: CASSTGSGWHQPQHF. The DNA of the CDR3 is TGTGCCAGCAGTACCGGCTCGGGTTGGCATCAGCCCCAGCATTTT.

The chain employs TRBV7-2 and TRBJ2-1, with D perhaps TRBD1 (5 bases). The V end was cut by 3 bases, the J end by 7 bases, with 7 bases between. Germline lookup yields CDR1 SGHTA and CDR2 FQGNSA. The CDR3 runs to 12 residues. The CDR3 protein is CASSLTANEQFF. The DNA for the CDR3 is TGTGCCAGCAGCTTGACAGCAAATGAGCAGTTCTTC.

This clone appeared a few times. The chain carries TRBV7-9 and TRBJ2-3; 7 nucleotides match TRBD2. Germline V lookup: CDR1 SEHNR, CDR2 FQNEAQ (reference sequence). V lost 10 bases to trimming and J lost 6 bases; unmatched junction nucleotides: 7. CDR3 size: 12 residues. The CDR3 DNA is TGTGCCATTAGCGGGCTCATGGATACGCAGTATTTT. Translation: CAISGLMDTQYF.

This clone occurred a few times. The chain recombines TRBV6-5 with TRBJ2-7; D is possibly TRBD2 (6 bases). This CDR3 contains 13 residues. The germline V gene has CDR1 MNHEY and CDR2 SVGAGI. Between the trimmed V and J ends, which lost 6 bases and 3 bases, there was a span of 12 bases. The CDR3 is CASSNGLNYEQYF. For the CDR3, the DNA is TGTGCCAGCAGCAATGGACTAAACTACGAGCAGTACTTC.

V is TRBV19 and J is TRBJ2-2, with TRBD1 as a possible D gene (5 bases). There are 14 residues in the CDR3. Trimming cost V 5 bases and J 6 bases, with 13 bases left between them. CDR1 LNHDA and CDR2 SQIVND come from the germline V gene (reference sequence). The DNA for the CDR3 is TGTGCCAGTAGTTCAGGGTTCGCCGCCGGGGAGCTGTTTTTT. Translating it yields CASSSGFAAGELFF.

This chain joins TRBV6-6 and TRBJ2-1; 7 bases align to TRBD2. CDR3 size: 14 residues. From germline, CDR1 is MNHNY and CDR2 SVGAGI (reference sequence). J gave up 8 bases and V 10 bases, and 14 bases lay outside the gene matches. This chain's CDR3 is CAMSRERDSDEQFF. The CDR3 nucleotides are TGTGCCATGAGCCGGGAGCGGGATAGCGATGAGCAGTTCTTC.